Following are 22 T cell receptor beta chains from one sample sequenced in a study of beta chain features in type 1 diabetes. The sequenced template was cDNA made from the entire isolated RNA. Profiled with immunoSEQ multiplex PCR; TCRdb holds only in-frame clones, not every one. This table holds more than 250,000 clones, about 13% found once. No cognate antigen is known for these TCRs. Study-wide results and caveats: The study found moderately but significantly shorter TCRB CDR3s in all four CD4+ subsets of Type 1 diabetes patients.

Sequences were obtained from naive CD4+ T cells from blood. Source of these receptors: a man aged 25-40 years with type 1 diabetes.

The rearrangement joins TRBV19 to TRBJ2-3, with TRBD2 matching 7 bases. CDR1 LNHDA and CDR2 SQIVND come from the germline V gene (reference sequence). Germline trimming cut 7 bases from V and 2 bases from J; bases unmatched to any gene: 18. The CDR3 consists of 18 residues. The CDR3 region is CASTSTPAGLSTTDTQYF. CDR3 sequence (DNA): TGTGCCAGTACCTCGACCCCAGCGGGATTATCGACCACAGATACGCAGTATTTT.

The chain recombines TRBV6-5 with TRBJ1-5; 7 bases match TRBD1. Germline V gives CDR1 MNHEY, CDR2 SVGAGI. Losses at the gene ends were 6 bases for V and 3 bases for J; bases not matched to a gene: 8. The CDR3 is 15 amino acids. CDR3 in DNA: TGTGCCAGCAGCTCGACAGGGCTACCCAATCAGCCCCAGCATTTT. It codes for CASSSTGLPNQPQHF.

This rearrangement joins TRBV27 to TRBJ1-2, with 8 bases aligning to TRBD1. Germline V lookup: CDR1 MNHEY, CDR2 SMNVEV (reference sequence). The CDR3 totals 15 residues. The trim removed 4 bases at V and 2 bases at J, leaving 6 bases unmatched. The CDR3 DNA reads as TGTGCCAGCAGTTCCGGACAGGGAGGAAACTATGGCTACACCTTC. Amino acid sequence: CASSSGQGGNYGYTF.

The rearrangement uses TRBV7-9 and TRBJ2-1; D perhaps matches TRBD2 (6 bases). Trimming took 5 bases from V and 6 from J, leaving 14 bases between them. Germline values: CDR1 SEHNR, CDR2 FQNEAQ (reference sequence). The length of the CDR3 is 14 residues. CDR3 sequence: CASSLGGSANEQFF. CDR3 coding DNA: TGTGCCAGCAGCCTCGGGGGTTCAGCCAATGAGCAGTTCTTC. Together with reference TRBV7-9 and TRBJ2-1, the CDR3 gives the full variable domain: DTGVSQNPRHKITKRGQNVTFRCDPISEHNRLYWYRQTLGQGPEFLTYFQNEAQLEKSRLLSDRFSAERPKGSFSTLEIQRTEQGDSAMYLCASSLGGSANEQFFGPGTRLTVL.

The rearrangement uses TRBV25-1 and TRBJ2-1; TRBD2 matches 9 bases. The CDR3 runs 15 residues. The V and J ends lost 7 bases and 10 bases, in that order; junction bases with no gene match: 14. Germline V gene sequence: CDR1 MGHDK, CDR2 SYGVNS. The CDR3: CASTNTISGLAEQFF. In DNA, the CDR3 is TGTGCCAGCACTAATACCATATCTGGACTAGCGGAGCAGTTCTTC. The full variable domain, rest sourced from reference TRBV25-1 and TRBJ2-1, is EADIYQTPRYLVIGTGKKITLECSQTMGHDKMYWYQQDPGMELHLIHYSYGVNSTEKGDLSSESTVSRIRTEHFPLTLESARPSHTSQYLCASTNTISGLAEQFFGPGTRLTVL.

A few counts support this clone. This chain joins TRBV15 and TRBJ2-2, with D unclear. Germline loops: CDR1 LNHNV, CDR2 YYDKDF (reference sequence). V shed 0 bases and J shed 6 bases, with 8 bases lying between them. The CDR3 is made up of 14 amino acids. As DNA, the CDR3 is TGTGCCACCAGCAGAGATCGGAGATCCGGGGAGCTGTTTTTT. It codes for CATSRDRRSGELFF.

This clone was seen more than once but under ten times. V gene TRBV7-9 combines with J gene TRBJ2-5, with a possible D match to TRBD2 (5 bases). The germline gives CDR1 SEHNR, CDR2 FQNEAQ (reference sequence). The CDR3 has 14 amino acids. V lost 5 bases, J lost 3 bases, and 13 bases lay in between. The CDR3 protein is CASSQAEAKETQYF. In nucleotides, the CDR3 is TGTGCCAGCAGCCAGGCGGAGGCCAAAGAGACCCAGTACTTC.

The rearrangement links TRBV20-1 to TRBJ2-3; no definite D call. With 3 bases removed from V and 1 base from J, the gap between germline ends came to 2 bases. The length of the CDR3 is 11 residues. CDR1 is DFQATT, CDR2 SNEGSKA, per germline (reference sequence). CDR3 coding DNA: TGCAGTGCTAGCGGCACAGATACGCAGTATTTT. As protein: CSASGTDTQYF.

The chain is built from TRBV30 and TRBJ1-1; D is ambiguous. CDR1 and CDR2 (germline): GTSNPN, SVGIG (reference sequence). Between the trimmed V and J ends, which lost 0 bases and 0 bases, there was a span of 14 bases. This CDR3 has 16 residues. Written as DNA, the CDR3 is TGTGCCTGGAGTGTAAGGAGGAGCAGCCTGAACACTGAAGCTTTCTTT. Amino acids: CAWSVRRSSLNTEAFF.

The chain combines TRBV25-1 with TRBJ1-1; TRBD1 agrees at 10 bases. Germline CDR1 and CDR2: MGHDK and SYGVNS. CDR3 length: 15 residues. After removal of 3 bases from V and 5 bases from J, the junction contained 6 bases not matched to a gene. This CDR3 reads CASSDPGQGDTEAFF. In DNA form, the CDR3 reads TGTGCCAGCAGTGACCCCGGACAGGGGGATACTGAAGCTTTCTTT.

This clone came up a few times. The V gene is TRBV6-1, the J gene TRBJ2-5; TRBD1 matches at 7 bases. There are 14 residues in the CDR3. V trimming: 5 bases; J trimming: 1 base; junction bases outside the gene matches: 4. Germline V gene data show CDR1 as MNHNS and CDR2 as SASEGT. CDR3 sequence (DNA): TGTGCCAGCAGTCCAAACAGGGGCCAAGAGACCCAGTACTTC. This translates into CASSPNRGQETQYF.

The chain has TRBV25-1 and TRBJ2-5, with 8 nucleotides matching TRBD2. TRBJ2-7 matches the DNA end more closely, so the J call is doubtful. Germline V lookup: CDR1 MGHDK, CDR2 SYGVNS. This CDR3 comprises 15 residues. CDR3 region: CASSEHGTSPYEQYF. DNA for the CDR3: TGTGCCAGCAGTGAACACGGGACTAGTCCCTACGAGCAGTACTTC.

V and J are TRBV6-5 and TRBJ2-7; 10 bases are shared with TRBD1. The V and J ends lost 0 bases and 3 bases, in that order; junction bases with no gene match: 2. The CDR3 runs to 15 residues. Germline assignment: CDR1 MNHEY and CDR2 SVGAGI. The CDR3 loop is CASSYSGTGDYEQYF. The CDR3 DNA reads TGTGCCAGCAGTTACTCCGGGACAGGGGACTACGAGCAGTACTTC.

The chain is built from TRBV6-5 and TRBJ2-1; maybe TRBD2 (6 bases). The CDR3 totals 14 residues. Germline CDR1 is MNHEY and CDR2 is SVGAGI. V was cut by 6 bases and J by 3 bases, with 12 bases left in between. Here the CDR3 reads CASRRDPNYNEQFF. The CDR3 DNA sequence: TGTGCCAGCAGGCGGGACCCTAACTACAATGAGCAGTTCTTC.

This clone has more than one count but fewer than ten. The gene calls are TRBV6-9 and TRBJ2-7; 9 nucleotides agree with TRBD1. The CDR3 runs 15 residues. Looked up from germline, CDR1 is MNHGY and CDR2 is SVAAGI. With V trimmed by 9 bases and J by 5 bases, 14 bases remained unmatched. CDR3 protein: CARKHRDRAGDEQYF. CDR3 sequence (DNA): TGTGCCAGGAAGCACCGGGACAGGGCTGGCGACGAGCAGTACTTC.

This clone was seen only a few times. The rearrangement joins TRBV19 to TRBJ1-2, with 7 nucleotides matching TRBD1. The CDR3 length is 13 residues. V trimming: 3 bases; J trimming: 7 bases; junction bases outside the gene matches: 5. Germline CDR1 and CDR2: LNHDA and SQIVND (reference sequence). The CDR3 loop reads CASSIEQGSGYTF. CDR3 nucleotide sequence: TGTGCCAGTAGTATTGAACAGGGGAGTGGCTACACCTTC. The full variable domain, completed using reference TRBV19 and TRBJ1-2, is DGGITQSPKYLFRKEGQNVTLSCEQNLNHDAMYWYRQDPGQGLRLIYYSQIVNDFQKGDIAEGYSVSREKKESFPLTVTSAQKNPTAFYLCASSIEQGSGYTFGSGTRLTVV.

V is TRBV28 and J is TRBJ1-2, with D maybe TRBD1 (5 bases). From germline, CDR1 is MDHEN and CDR2 SYDVKM. The CDR3 is 12 amino acids. Trimming removed 6 bases from V and 5 bases from J, with 10 bases in between. The CDR3 spells CASRWGGYGYTF. In nucleotides, the CDR3 is TGTGCCAGCAGGTGGGGGGGTTATGGCTACACCTTC.

This clone was found once. V gene TRBV9 combines with J gene TRBJ1-2; 8 nucleotides match TRBD1. Unmatched junction bases numbered 2, after V lost 4 bases and J lost 3 bases. CDR1 is SGDLS, CDR2 YYNGEE, per germline. The CDR3 consists of 13 residues. The chain's CDR3 is CASSPDRDYGYTF. In DNA, the CDR3 is TGTGCCAGCAGCCCGGACAGGGACTATGGCTACACCTTC.

The rearrangement links TRBV7-2 to TRBJ1-5, with 7 bases lining up with TRBD1. The CDR3 length is 13 residues. Germline-derived CDR1 and CDR2 are SGHTA and FQGNSA. Trimming took 2 bases from V and 7 from J; bases not matched to a gene: 2. CDR3 DNA: TGTGCCAGCAGCTTACTACAGGGGCAGCCCCAGCATTTT. This translates into CASSLLQGQPQHF.

This sequence joins TRBV29-1 and TRBJ2-1, with TRBD2 matching over 14 bases. Germline V lookup: CDR1 SQVTM, CDR2 ANQGSEA. The CDR3 sequence is 14 residues long. Trimming at V came to 4 bases and at J to 9 bases, leaving 5 bases not matched to a gene. CDR3 sequence reads: CSVVGLAGATEQFF. CDR3 bases: TGCAGCGTTGTGGGACTAGCGGGAGCTACTGAGCAGTTCTTC.

This clone was seen only a few times. The chain's CDR3 is CASSQCPAGGTDTQYF. Written as DNA, the CDR3 is TGCGCCAGCAGTCAATGTCCCGCGGGTGGCACAGATACGCAGTATTTT. The chain links TRBV23-1 to TRBJ2-3, with D possibly matching TRBD2 (5 bases). TRBV23-1 has ORF status, its function being uncertain. This CDR3 has 16 residues. Trimming removed 1 base from V and 1 base from J, with 12 bases in between.

This clone showed up just a few times. V gene TRBV2 combines with J gene TRBJ2-3; 7 nucleotides line up with TRBD2. V was clipped by 11 bases and J by 1 base; unmatched bases: 6. There are 13 residues in the CDR3. Germline CDR1 and CDR2: SNHLY and FYNNEI. The CDR3 DNA sequence: TGTGCCGGGGGACTATACCGCACAGATACGCAGTATTTT. Amino acid sequence: CAGGLYRTDTQYF.